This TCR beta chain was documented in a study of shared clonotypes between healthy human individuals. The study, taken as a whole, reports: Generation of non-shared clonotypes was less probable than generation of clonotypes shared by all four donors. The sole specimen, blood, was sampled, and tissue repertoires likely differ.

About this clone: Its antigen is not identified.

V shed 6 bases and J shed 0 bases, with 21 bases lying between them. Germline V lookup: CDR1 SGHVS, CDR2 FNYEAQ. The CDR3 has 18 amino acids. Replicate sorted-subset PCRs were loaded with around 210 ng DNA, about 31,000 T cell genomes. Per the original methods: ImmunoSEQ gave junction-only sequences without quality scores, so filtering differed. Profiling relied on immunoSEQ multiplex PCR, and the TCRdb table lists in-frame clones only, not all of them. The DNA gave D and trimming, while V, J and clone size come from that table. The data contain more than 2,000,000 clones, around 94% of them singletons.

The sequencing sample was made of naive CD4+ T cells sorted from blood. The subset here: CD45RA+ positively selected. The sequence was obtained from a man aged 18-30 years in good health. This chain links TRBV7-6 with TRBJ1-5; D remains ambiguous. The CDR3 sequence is CASSLRSSPRNSNQPQHF. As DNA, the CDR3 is TGTGCCAGCAGTTTACGGTCGTCTCCGCGGAATAGCAATCAGCCCCAGCATTTT.